What follows is one T cell receptor (beta chain) and its context. This clone was seen only once. Its cognate antigen has yet to be identified. No per-base quality is available; no much larger clone lies one base away. TCRbeta CDR3 regions were amplified from genomic DNA by means of the immunoSEQ Assay, a bias-controlled multiplex PCR. The source study handled its data this way. The number of nucleated cells in each sample was estimated by amplification of reference gene primers within the assay. To quantify the absolute abundance of each unique TCRbeta CDR3 rearrangement, sequence reads were collapsed and filtered. For each sample, productive Simpson clonality was calculated as the square root of Simpson's diversity index across productive rearrangements. TCRdb mirrors the immuneACCESS table, restricted to in-frame sequences. Some clones are absent from its copies; in checked studies, under half trace to an unresolved V gene, and the reason for the others is unknown. The V and J calls and clone size come from that table; D and trimming were worked out from the DNA. The sample profile shows 200,000 to 250,000 clones; around 84% of them were found once. The biggest ten clones account for approximately 2.6% of the sample.

A second Seattle source provided samples from volunteer blood donors who had recovered from COVID-19. Each collaborating institution followed its own protocols to collect whole blood in K2EDTA tubes. For TCRbeta analysis, collaborators shipped samples in one of three forms: frozen whole blood, isolated PBMCs, or DNA extracted from either of those sample types. This entry belongs to a study of blood T cell repertoires in COVID-19 (dated by TCRdb to about 2020). General notes on the study: The collaborator samples originated in the United States, Italy and Spain and spanned the acute and convalescent phases of COVID-19. The material from the prospective study consisted of cDNA or gDNA derived from T cells, B-cell-depleted T cells, or PBMCs. The samples were drawn from the first 160 participants of the ongoing ImmuneRACE study and from 1,254 subjects provided by 6 global collaborators. Where available, HLA class I and class II types were obtained from metadata supplied by the sample provider rather than from assay-based typing. Subjects who had been exposed to COVID-19, were actively infected with it, or had recovered from it provided the deeply sampled blood TCRbeta repertoires that made up the dataset. The repertoires were released in a freely available public database intended as a resource for research on the immune response to SARS-CoV-2. The sample metadata nearly always contained a de-identified subject ID, COVID-19 status, age in years and sex. Points the paper makes about the study in general: Clinical and demographic metadata were provided uncurated, with the amount varying by source and participant.

The receptor comes from a man in his fifties who had recovered from COVID-19. The sample consisted of peripheral blood.

The DNA sequence reads TGTGCCAGCACTAAGACAGGGGGCGGCTATGGCTACACCTTC. Translated, this is CASTKTGGGYGYTF. Here the chain combines TRBV6-5 and TRBJ1-2; 10 central nucleotides agree with TRBD1. For CDR1 and CDR2, the germline V gene lists MNHEY and SVGAGI. Germline trimming: 7 bases from V, 4 bases from J; junction bases outside gene matches: 6. The CDR3, cysteine through phenylalanine, is 14 amino acids long. Of the read, only the CDR3 DNA is kept; its 42 bases are in frame from base 1.